What follows is one T cell receptor (beta chain) and its context. What antigen it recognizes has not been identified. Base-call qualities are not available, and no considerably larger clone is one nucleotide away. This entry comes from a study of blood T cells in healthy people across ages (dated by TCRdb to between 2015 and 2017). A note on the overall study: Template switching captured roughly one uniquely barcoded TCR beta cDNA molecule per two T cells in model experiments. The study measured age-related changes in TCR beta repertoire diversity using deep sequencing normalized with unique cDNA molecular identifiers. The donors were divided into four age groups: young (average around 16 years), middle-aged (about 39), aged (about 61) and long-lived (82). To avoid experimental bias, donors of different ages were randomly spread across the sequencing lanes. The study analyzed two additional independent replicas of 1 million unique cDNA reads from the same blood draw for two donors, one aged 18 to 30 and one aged 80 or older.

CDR1 and CDR2, per the germline V gene, are SNHLY and FYNNEI. Including cysteine and phenylalanine, the CDR3 has 13 amino acids. Only the CDR3 region is kept as DNA, spanning 39 bases read in frame from base 1. Trimmed from V: 11 bases; trimmed from J: 1 base; junction bases lacking a gene match: 6. Donors were about 36 systemically healthy Caucasian individuals from Russia aged roughly 6 to 95 years. Each donor gave 8 to 10 milliliters of peripheral blood, collected into EDTA-treated Vacutainer tubes. Ficoll-Paque density-gradient centrifugation was used to isolate PBMCs, with at least 6.5 million per sample. Total RNA was extracted from PBMCs with Trizol reagent, with at least 5 micrograms obtained per sample. For every donor, flow cytometry on a PBMC aliquot measured the percentage of naive CD45RAhigh/CD27high T cells. The library was produced with 5' RACE. These reads were obtained on an Illumina HiSeq 2500. A second roughly 7 to 11 cycle PCR used a sample-barcoded 5' primer and a J-beta primer mix. A unique molecular identifier was introduced onto each TCR beta cDNA molecule by a template-switch 5' adaptor carrying 12 random nucleotides. Each sample yielded at least 3 million CDR3-containing paired-end reads. First-strand cDNA synthesis was performed from all RNA using the Mint cDNA synthesis kit, with priming by a TRBC-specific oligonucleotide. After uracil-DNA glycosylase treatment, a first 18-cycle PCR used universal primers M1SS and BC2_uni_R on all cDNA. Per the source publication's procedure: Normalization of each sample was performed by random selection of 1 million high-quality reads, each carrying a distinct molecular identifier. Reads with shared molecular identifiers were discarded instead of being binned into consensus sequences. MiTCR, with a Q25 quality threshold and the strictest error-elimination algorithm, was used for CDR3 identification, clonotype clustering and error correction. A nonparametric unseen species model using Euler transformation provided a lower-bound estimate of total TCR beta diversity. TCRdb reanalyzed the raw reads on its own, using fastp at Q25 for trimming and MiXCR for clone calling, and kept in-frame beta chains. Every CDR3 protein is listed once, alongside the most common genes and DNA of its rows. In this record, the V and J calls reflect TCRdb's handling and not the investigators' own analysis. For this sample the table gives just under 750,000 distinct CDR3 sequences, of which roughly 20% were detected only once. The top ten hold roughly a fifth of the sample.

General findings and caveats noted by the study authors: Compared with the aged group, more naive CD4+ T cells, fewer expanded clones and increased TCR diversity were shown by the long-lived group, suggesting age selection. Observed TCR beta diversity correlated strongly with the percentage of naive T cells measured by flow cytometry. Total diversity estimates from one million sequenced T cells were considered lower bounds and underestimates. As age increased, observed TCR beta diversity per million T cells dropped in a roughly linear way, and a significant reduction was already evident by age approximately 40. The CMV infection status of donors was not known, potentially confounding age-related changes in expanded clonotypes. Because profiling used bulk unsorted PBMCs, naive and antigen-experienced compartments could not be compared conclusively.

This TCR came from an older man in good health. The sequenced material came from blood. The chain is made from TRBV2 and TRBJ2-3; TRBD1 lines up with 7 middle nucleotides. The CDR3 is CAGRQGRTDTQYF. The DNA is as follows: TGTGCCGGACGACAGGGCCGCACAGATACGCAGTATTTT.